This entry features one T cell receptor (beta chain) sequence. Its target is not known. The donors, healthy Caucasians from Russia, were aged roughly 6 to 90. Germline lookup yields CDR1 SGHRS and CDR2 YFSETQ. Trimming removed 5 bases at V and 2 bases at J, with 10 bases between. This CDR3 is 13 amino acids long. The sample is drawn from a study of blood T cells in healthy people across ages. Points from the study as a whole: It was not possible, with unsorted PBMCs, to conclusively compare naive and antigen-experienced cells.

Sample-barcoded 5' priming and a J-beta primer mix drove a second PCR of roughly 6 to 12 cycles. Each cDNA molecule was tagged by a template-switch adaptor with 12 random nucleotides. Every sample gave at least 3 million paired-end reads containing CDR3. TCRdb reprocessed the 5' RACE reads via MiXCR and lists one record per CDR3 protein. Among about 700,000 distinct CDR3 sequences, about 32% were seen once, and the ten largest hold 15%. The chain is built from TRBV5-1 and TRBJ1-1; maybe TRBD1 (5 bases). Sequenced sample: blood. The receptor's source is a woman older than 75 in good health. CDR3 residues: CASRLTANTEAFF. CDR3 sequence (DNA): TGCGCCAGCAGATTGACAGCCAACACTGAAGCTTTCTTT. Supplemented by reference TRBV5-1 and TRBJ1-1, the full variable domain reads KAGVTQTPRYLIKTRGQQVTLSCSPISGHRSVSWYQQTPGQGLQFLFEYFSETQRNKGNFPGRFSGRQFSNSRSEMNVSTLELGDSALYLCASRLTANTEAFFGQGTRLTVV.